The clone carrying this T cell receptor beta chain was observed a few times. The data were taken from a study of blood T cells in healthy people across ages. This CDR3 spans 14 amino acids. The V end lost 7 bases, the J end lost 3 bases, and 15 bases lay between the germline ends. The germline CDR1 and CDR2 sequences are SGHRS and YFSETQ. The authors ran a second PCR of about 7 to 11 cycles using a sample-barcoded 5' primer and a J-beta primer mix. TCRdb re-called the 5' RACE reads through MiXCR, storing one row per CDR3 protein. This table holds about 730,000 distinct CDR3 sequences, roughly 41% found once.

The receptor was isolated from a woman aged 60-75 years in good health. Sequencing used blood. This sequence joins TRBV5-1 and TRBJ2-3, with a weak D call TRBD1 (5 bases). CDR3 sequence reads: CASSSKGQTDTQYF. The CDR3, as DNA: TGCGCCAGCTCCTCTAAGGGGCAAACAGATACGCAGTATTTT.